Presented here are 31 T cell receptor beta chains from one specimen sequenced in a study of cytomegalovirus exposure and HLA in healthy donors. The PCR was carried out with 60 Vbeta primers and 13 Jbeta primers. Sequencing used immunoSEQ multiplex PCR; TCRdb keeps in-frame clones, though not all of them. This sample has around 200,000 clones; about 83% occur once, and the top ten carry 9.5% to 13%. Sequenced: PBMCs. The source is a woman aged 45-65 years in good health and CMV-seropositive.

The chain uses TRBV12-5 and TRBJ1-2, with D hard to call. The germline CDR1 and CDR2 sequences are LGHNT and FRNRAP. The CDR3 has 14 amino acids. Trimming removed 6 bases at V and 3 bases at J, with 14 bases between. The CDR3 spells CASGSGYSDYGYTF. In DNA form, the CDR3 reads TGTGCTAGTGGCTCAGGCTACTCGGACTATGGCTACACCTTC.

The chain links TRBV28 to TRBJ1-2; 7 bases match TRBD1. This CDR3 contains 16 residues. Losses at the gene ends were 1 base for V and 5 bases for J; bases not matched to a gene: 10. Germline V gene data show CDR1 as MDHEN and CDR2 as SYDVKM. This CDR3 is CASSLLLAGGRYGYTF. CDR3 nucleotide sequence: TGTGCCAGCAGTTTATTATTGGCAGGGGGAAGGTATGGCTACACCTTC.

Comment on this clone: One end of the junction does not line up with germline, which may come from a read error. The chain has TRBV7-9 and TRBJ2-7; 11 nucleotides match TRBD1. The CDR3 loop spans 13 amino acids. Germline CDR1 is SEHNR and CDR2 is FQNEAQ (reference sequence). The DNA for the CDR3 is TGTTCCAGCAGGGGACAGGGGGAGGGCGAGCAGTACTTC. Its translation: CSSRGQGEGEQYF.

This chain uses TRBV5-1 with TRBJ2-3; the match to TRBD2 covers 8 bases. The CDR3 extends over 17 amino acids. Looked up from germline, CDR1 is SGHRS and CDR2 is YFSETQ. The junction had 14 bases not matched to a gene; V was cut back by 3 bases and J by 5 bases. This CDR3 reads CASSSEPPAGGEDTQYF. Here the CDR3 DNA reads TGCGCCAGCAGCTCGGAACCTCCCGCGGGGGGCGAAGATACGCAGTATTTT.

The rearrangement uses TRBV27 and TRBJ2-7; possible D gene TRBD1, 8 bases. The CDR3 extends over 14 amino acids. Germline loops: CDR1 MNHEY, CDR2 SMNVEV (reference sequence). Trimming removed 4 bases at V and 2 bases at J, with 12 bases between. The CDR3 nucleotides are TGTGCCAGCAGTTACAGGGGGACTACCTACGAGCAGTACTTC. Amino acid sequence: CASSYRGTTYEQYF.

CDR3 DNA sequence: TGTGCCAGCAGCTGGACGCGGTACGGGGGGAACTCTTACAATGAGCAGTTCTTC. This encodes CASSWTRYGGNSYNEQFF. The chain is built from TRBV7-8 and TRBJ2-1; 7 nucleotides match TRBD2. The CDR3 sequence is 18 residues long. V gave up 4 bases and J gave up 4 bases; unmatched junction bases: 16. Germline values: CDR1 SGHVS, CDR2 FQNEAQ.

DNA of the CDR3: TGTGCCAGTAGTCTAGGGACATCGGGTAATTCACCCCTCCACTTT. Protein product: CASSLGTSGNSPLHF. The genes are TRBV19 and TRBJ1-6; possible D gene TRBD1, 6 bases. The germline V gene encodes CDR1 LNHDA and CDR2 SQIVND (reference sequence). Trimming removed 5 bases at V and 6 bases at J, with 14 bases between. CDR3 length: 15 amino acids.

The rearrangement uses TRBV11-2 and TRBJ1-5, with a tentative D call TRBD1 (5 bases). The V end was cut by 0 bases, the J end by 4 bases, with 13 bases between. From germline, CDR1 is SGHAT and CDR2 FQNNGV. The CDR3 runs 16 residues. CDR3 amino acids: CASSLDAPGINQPQHF. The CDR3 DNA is TGTGCCAGCAGCTTAGACGCTCCAGGGATAAATCAGCCCCAGCATTTT.

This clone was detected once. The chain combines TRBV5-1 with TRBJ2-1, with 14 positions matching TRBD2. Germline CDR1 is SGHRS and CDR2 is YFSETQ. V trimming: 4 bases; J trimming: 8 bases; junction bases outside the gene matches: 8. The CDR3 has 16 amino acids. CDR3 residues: CASSPTSGGAGDEQFF. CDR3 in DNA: TGCGCCAGCAGCCCGACTAGCGGGGGGGCTGGGGATGAGCAGTTCTTC.

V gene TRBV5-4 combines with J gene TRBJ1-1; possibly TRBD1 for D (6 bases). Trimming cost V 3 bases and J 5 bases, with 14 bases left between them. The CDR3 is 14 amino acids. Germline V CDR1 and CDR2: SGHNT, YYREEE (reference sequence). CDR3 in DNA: TGTGCCAGCAGCTCCCGAGGGGGGGGAACTGAAGCTTTCTTT. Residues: CASSSRGGGTEAFF.

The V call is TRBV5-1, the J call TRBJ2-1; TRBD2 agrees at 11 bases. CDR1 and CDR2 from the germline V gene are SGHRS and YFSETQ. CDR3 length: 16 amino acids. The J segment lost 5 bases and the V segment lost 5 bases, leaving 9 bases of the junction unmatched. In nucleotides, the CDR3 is TGCGCCAGCAGAACCGGGACTAGCGGATTCGACAATGAGCAGTTCTTC. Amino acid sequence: CASRTGTSGFDNEQFF.

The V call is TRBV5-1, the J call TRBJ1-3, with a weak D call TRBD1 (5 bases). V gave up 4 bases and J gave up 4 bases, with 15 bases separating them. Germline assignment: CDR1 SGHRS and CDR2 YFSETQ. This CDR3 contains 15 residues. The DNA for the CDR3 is TGCGCCAGCAGCCCCTCCGCGGGGGAGGGAAACACCATATATTTT. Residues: CASSPSAGEGNTIYF.

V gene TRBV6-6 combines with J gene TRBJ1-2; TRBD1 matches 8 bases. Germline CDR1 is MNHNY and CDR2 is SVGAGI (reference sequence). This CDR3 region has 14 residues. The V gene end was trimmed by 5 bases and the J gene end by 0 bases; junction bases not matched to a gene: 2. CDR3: CASSRDRTNYGYTF. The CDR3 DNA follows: TGTGCCAGCAGTAGGGACAGGACTAACTATGGCTACACCTTC.

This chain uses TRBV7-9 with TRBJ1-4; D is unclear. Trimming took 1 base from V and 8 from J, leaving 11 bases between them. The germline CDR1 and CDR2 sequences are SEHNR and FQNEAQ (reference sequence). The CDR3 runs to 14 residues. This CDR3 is CASSLGGIREKLFF. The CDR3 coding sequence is TGTGCCAGCAGCTTAGGAGGGATAAGGGAAAAACTGTTTTTT.

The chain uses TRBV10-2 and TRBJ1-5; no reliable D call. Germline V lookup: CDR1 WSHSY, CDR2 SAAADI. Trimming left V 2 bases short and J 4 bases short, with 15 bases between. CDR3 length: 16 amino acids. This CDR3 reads CASSETVIAGNQPQHF. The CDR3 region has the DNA TGCGCCAGCAGTGAGACAGTTATAGCGGGTAATCAGCCCCAGCATTTT.

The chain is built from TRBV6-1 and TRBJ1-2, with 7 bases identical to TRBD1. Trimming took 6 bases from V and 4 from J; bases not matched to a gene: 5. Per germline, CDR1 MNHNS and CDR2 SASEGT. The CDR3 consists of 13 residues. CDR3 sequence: CASSKQGSYGYTF. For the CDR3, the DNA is TGTGCCAGCAGCAAACAGGGGTCCTATGGCTACACCTTC.

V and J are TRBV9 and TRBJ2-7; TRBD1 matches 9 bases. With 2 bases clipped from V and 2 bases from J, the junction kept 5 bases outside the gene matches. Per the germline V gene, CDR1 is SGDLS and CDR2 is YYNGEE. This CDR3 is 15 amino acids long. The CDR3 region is CASSVQGQGPYEQYF. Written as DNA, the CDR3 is TGTGCCAGCAGCGTCCAGGGACAGGGTCCCTACGAGCAGTACTTC.

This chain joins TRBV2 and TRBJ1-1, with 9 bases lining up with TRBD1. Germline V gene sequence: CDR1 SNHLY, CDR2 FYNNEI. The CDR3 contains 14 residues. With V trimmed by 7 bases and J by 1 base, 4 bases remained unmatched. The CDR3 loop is CASIWTGANTEAFF. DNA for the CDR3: TGTGCCAGCATTTGGACAGGGGCGAACACTGAAGCTTTCTTT.

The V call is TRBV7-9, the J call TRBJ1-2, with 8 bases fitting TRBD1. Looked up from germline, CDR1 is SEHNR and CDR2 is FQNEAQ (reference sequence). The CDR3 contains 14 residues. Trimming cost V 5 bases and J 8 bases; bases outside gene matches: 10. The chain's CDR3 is CASSLGQGHGGYTF. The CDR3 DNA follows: TGTGCCAGCAGCCTCGGACAGGGTCATGGGGGCTACACCTTC.

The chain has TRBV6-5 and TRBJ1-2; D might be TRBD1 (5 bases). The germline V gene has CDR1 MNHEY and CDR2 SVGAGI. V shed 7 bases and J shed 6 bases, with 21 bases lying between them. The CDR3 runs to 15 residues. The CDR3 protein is CASTTSMGRGNGYTF. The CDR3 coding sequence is TGTGCCAGCACCACCTCAATGGGACGGGGGAATGGCTACACCTTC.

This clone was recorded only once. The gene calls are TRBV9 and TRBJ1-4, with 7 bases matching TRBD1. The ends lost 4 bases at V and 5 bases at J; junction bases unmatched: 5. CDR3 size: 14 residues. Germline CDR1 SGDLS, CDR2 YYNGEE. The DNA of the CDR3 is TGTGCCAGCAGCCTGGCACAGGGGAATGAAAAACTGTTTTTT. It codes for CASSLAQGNEKLFF.

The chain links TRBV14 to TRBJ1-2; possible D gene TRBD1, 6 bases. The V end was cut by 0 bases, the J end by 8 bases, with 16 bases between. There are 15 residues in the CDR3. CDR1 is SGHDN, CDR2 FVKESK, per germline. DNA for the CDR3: TGTGCCAGCAGCCAAGATGGGGGGGGCGGAAAAGGCTACACCTTC. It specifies CASSQDGGGGKGYTF.

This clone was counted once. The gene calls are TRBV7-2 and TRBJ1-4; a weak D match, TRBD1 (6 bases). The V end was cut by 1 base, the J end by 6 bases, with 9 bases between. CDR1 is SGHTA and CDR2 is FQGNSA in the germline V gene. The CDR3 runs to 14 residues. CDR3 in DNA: TGTGCCAGCAGCTTAGACAGGGTTCATGAAAAACTGTTTTTT. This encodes CASSLDRVHEKLFF.

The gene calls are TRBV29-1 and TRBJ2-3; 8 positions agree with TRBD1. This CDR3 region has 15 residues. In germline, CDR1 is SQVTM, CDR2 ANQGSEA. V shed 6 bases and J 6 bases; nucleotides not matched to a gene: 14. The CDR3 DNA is TGCAGCGTAGGACAGGGTTTGGTTTTGGAGGATACGCAGTATTTT. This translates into CSVGQGLVLEDTQYF.

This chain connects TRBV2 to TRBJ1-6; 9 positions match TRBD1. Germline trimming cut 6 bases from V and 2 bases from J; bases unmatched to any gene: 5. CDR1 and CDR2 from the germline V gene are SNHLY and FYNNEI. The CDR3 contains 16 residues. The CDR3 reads CASRQDRGAYNSPLHF. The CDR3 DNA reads TGTGCCAGCAGACAGGACAGGGGCGCCTATAATTCACCCCTCCACTTT.

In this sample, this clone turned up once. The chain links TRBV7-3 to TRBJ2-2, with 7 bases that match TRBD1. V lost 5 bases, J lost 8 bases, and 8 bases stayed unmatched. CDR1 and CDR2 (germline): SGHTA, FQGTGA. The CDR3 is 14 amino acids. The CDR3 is CASSILQGNGELFF. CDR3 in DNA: TGTGCCAGCAGCATACTACAGGGGAATGGGGAGCTGTTTTTT.

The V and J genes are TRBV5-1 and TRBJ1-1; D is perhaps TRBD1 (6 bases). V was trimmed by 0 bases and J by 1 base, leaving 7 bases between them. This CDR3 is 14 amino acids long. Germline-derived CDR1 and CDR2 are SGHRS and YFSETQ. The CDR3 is CASSLGGQNTEAFF. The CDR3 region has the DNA TGCGCCAGCAGCTTGGGGGGACAGAACACTGAAGCTTTCTTT.

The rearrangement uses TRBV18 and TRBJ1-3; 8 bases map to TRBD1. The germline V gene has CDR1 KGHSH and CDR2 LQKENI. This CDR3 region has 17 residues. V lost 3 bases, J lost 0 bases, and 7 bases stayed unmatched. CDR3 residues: CASSPTGTGPSGNTIYF. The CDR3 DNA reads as TGTGCCAGCTCACCCACCGGGACAGGACCCTCTGGAAACACCATATATTTT.

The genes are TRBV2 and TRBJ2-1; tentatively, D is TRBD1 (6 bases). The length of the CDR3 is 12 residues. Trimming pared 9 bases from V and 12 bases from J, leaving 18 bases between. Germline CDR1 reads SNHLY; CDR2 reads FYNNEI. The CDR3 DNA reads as TGTGCCAGTAAAGATACGAGGGACATGCAGTTCTTC. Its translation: CASKDTRDMQFF.

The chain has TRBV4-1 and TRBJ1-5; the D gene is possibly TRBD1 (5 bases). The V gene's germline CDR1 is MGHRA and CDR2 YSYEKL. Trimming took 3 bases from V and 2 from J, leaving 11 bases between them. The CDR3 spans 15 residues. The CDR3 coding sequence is TGCGCCAGCAGCCAGGGGGGGTATGGCAATCAGCCCCAGCATTTT. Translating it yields CASSQGGYGNQPQHF.

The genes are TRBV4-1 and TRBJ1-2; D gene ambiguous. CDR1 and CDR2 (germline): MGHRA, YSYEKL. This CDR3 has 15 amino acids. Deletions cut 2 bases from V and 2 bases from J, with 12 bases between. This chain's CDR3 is CASSQPSRRNYGYTF. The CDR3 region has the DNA TGCGCCAGCAGCCAACCAAGTCGGAGAAACTATGGCTACACCTTC.